The clone carrying this TCR beta chain showed up just a few times. Antigen: not known. The data were obtained in a study of cytomegalovirus exposure and HLA in healthy donors. This CDR3 comprises 14 residues. V dropped 4 bases and J dropped 9; count of bases not matched to a gene: 6. The germline gives CDR1 SGHRS, CDR2 YFSETQ. The PCR contained 60 Vbeta and 13 Jbeta primers. Measured with immunoSEQ multiplex PCR; TCRdb has only the in-frame clones, and not every one. This sample yields 89,000 or so clones, of which under 85% are seen a single time; approximately 9.9% belongs to the top ten. Whole-study results and caveats: On later analysis, the bulk of CMV-associated TCR beta chains appeared to be HLA-restricted. Cytomegalovirus status was reportedly diagnosed by the classifier with high sensitivity and specificity.

The TCR comes from a man younger than 35 in good health and CMV-seropositive. J is TRBJ1-6 and V is TRBV5-1; TRBD1 aligns across 8 bases. The sequenced material came from PBMCs. The CDR3 protein is CASSLGQVGSPLHF. DNA for the CDR3: TGCGCCAGCAGCCTGGGACAGGTGGGTTCACCCCTCCACTTT.